This is a list of T cell receptor beta chains from one sample in a study of blood T cell repertoires in COVID-19. Some clones are missing from TCRdb's copy, which holds only in-frame ones; the method was immunoSEQ multiplex PCR. Of about 380,000 clones listed, more than 75% are singletons. Sequenced: PBMCs or T cells enriched from blood (not recorded which). These receptors originate from a woman between 18 and 29 years old who had recovered from COVID-19. Both conserved end residues are part of each CDR3. A D gene is named only where the DNA matches it firmly. Not all rows give a size; the values are once, few, many and, for expanded clones, a class.

clone_size: NA; j_call: TRBJ2-3; d_call: TRBD2; v_call: TRBV3-1/TRBV3-2; cdr3_aa: CASSRGGATDTQYF; cdr3_nt: TGTGCCAGCAGCCGCGGGGGGGCCACAGATACGCAGTATTTT
clone_size: NA; j_call: TRBJ1-5; d_call: NA; v_call: TRBV30; cdr3_aa: CAWSVSSLNQPQHF; cdr3_nt: TGTGCCTGGAGTGTAAGTAGCCTCAATCAGCCCCAGCATTTT
clone_size: NA; j_call: TRBJ1-3; d_call: NA; v_call: TRBV6-5; cdr3_aa: CASTRGGKGGNTIYF; cdr3_nt: TGTGCCAGCACCCGGGGGGGTAAGGGTGGAAACACCATATATTTT
clone_size: NA; j_call: TRBJ1-2; d_call: TRBD1; v_call: TRBV27; cdr3_aa: CASSLPFIGTAPNYGYTF; cdr3_nt: TGTGCCAGCAGTTTACCCTTTATCGGGACAGCTCCTAACTATGGCTACACCTTC
clone_size: NA; j_call: TRBJ1-1; d_call: NA; v_call: TRBV7-2; cdr3_aa: CASSLMIWDSEAFF; cdr3_nt: TGTGCCAGCAGCTTAATGATCTGGGACTCCGAAGCTTTCTTT
clone_size: NA; j_call: TRBJ2-7; d_call: TRBD1; v_call: TRBV7-9; cdr3_aa: CASSQIPTNRDRYEQYF; cdr3_nt: TGTGCCAGCAGCCAAATACCCACCAACCGGGACAGATACGAGCAGTATTTC
clone_size: once; j_call: TRBJ2-5; d_call: TRBD1; v_call: TRBV19; cdr3_aa: CASRDRETQYF; cdr3_nt: TGTGCCAGCCGGGACAGAGAGACCCAGTACTTC
clone_size: NA; j_call: TRBJ1-1; d_call: NA; v_call: TRBV7-2; cdr3_aa: CASRHTGRDTEAFF; cdr3_nt: TGTGCCAGCAGACACACAGGGAGGGACACTGAAGCTTTCTTT
clone_size: once; j_call: TRBJ1-3; d_call: TRBD1; v_call: TRBV6-5; cdr3_aa: CASSRGQGLRNTIYF; cdr3_nt: TGTGCCAGCAGCCGTGGACAGGGGTTGAGAAACACCATATATTTT
clone_size: NA; j_call: TRBJ1-5; d_call: TRBD1; v_call: TRBV27; cdr3_aa: CASSLGSGGNQPQHF; cdr3_nt: TGTGCCAGCAGTTTAGGGTCAGGGGGTAATCAGCCCCAGCATTTT
clone_size: NA; j_call: TRBJ1-1; d_call: NA; v_call: TRBV5-1; cdr3_aa: CASTLGENTEAFF; cdr3_nt: TGCGCCAGCACCCTAGGGGAGAACACTGAAGCTTTCTTT
clone_size: NA; j_call: TRBJ1-4; d_call: NA; v_call: TRBV5-1; cdr3_aa: CASSDPDRLKGEKLFF; cdr3_nt: TGCGCCAGCAGCGACCCAGACAGGTTGAAAGGCGAAAAACTGTTTTTT
clone_size: NA; j_call: TRBJ2-7; d_call: NA; v_call: TRBV11-2; cdr3_aa: CASSALRGSREQYF; cdr3_nt: TGTGCCAGCAGCGCCTTGAGGGGGTCGAGAGAGCAGTACTTC
clone_size: NA; j_call: TRBJ2-3; d_call: TRBD2; v_call: TRBV5-1; cdr3_aa: CASSHEELAGGTDTQYF; cdr3_nt: TGCGCCAGCAGCCATGAGGAGCTAGCGGGGGGAACAGATACGCAGTATTTT
clone_size: NA; j_call: TRBJ1-2; d_call: NA; v_call: TRBV5-4; cdr3_aa: CASSTGNGANYGYTF; cdr3_nt: TGTGCCAGCAGCACGGGGAACGGAGCTAACTATGGCTACACCTTC
clone_size: NA; j_call: TRBJ2-7; d_call: TRBD2; v_call: TRBV3-1/TRBV3-2; cdr3_aa: CASSHGTRTYEQYF; cdr3_nt: TGTGCCAGCAGCCACGGGACTAGGACCTACGAGCAGTACTTC
clone_size: NA; j_call: TRBJ2-3; d_call: NA; v_call: TRBV21-1; cdr3_aa: CASSRKARDRGCTDTQYF; cdr3_nt: TGTGCCAGCAGCAGAAAAGCCCGGGACAGGGGGTGCACAGATACGCAGTATTTT
clone_size: NA; j_call: TRBJ1-6; d_call: TRBD1; v_call: TRBV18; cdr3_aa: CASSPGQANSPLHF; cdr3_nt: TGTGCCAGCTCACCGGGACAGGCCAATTCACCCCTCCACTTT
clone_size: NA; j_call: TRBJ2-7; d_call: NA; v_call: TRBV27; cdr3_aa: CASSPTSRRVGYEQYF; cdr3_nt: TGTGCCAGCAGTCCAACCTCGAGACGGGTAGGCTACGAGCAGTACTTC
clone_size: NA; j_call: TRBJ1-1; d_call: TRBD1; v_call: TRBV7-3; cdr3_aa: CASSTGTGGEAFF; cdr3_nt: TGTGCCAGCAGCACGGGGACAGGGGGTGAAGCTTTCTTT
clone_size: few; j_call: TRBJ2-1; d_call: TRBD2; v_call: TRBV4-3; cdr3_aa: CASSQFSGTSGGAYNEQFF; cdr3_nt: TGCGCCAGCAGCCAATTTTCCGGGACTAGCGGGGGGGCCTACAATGAGCAGTTCTTC
clone_size: NA; j_call: TRBJ1-1; d_call: NA; v_call: TRBV4-1; cdr3_aa: CASRGMNTEAFF; cdr3_nt: TGCGCCAGCAGGGGCATGAACACTGAAGCTTTCTTT
clone_size: NA; j_call: TRBJ2-5; d_call: NA; v_call: TRBV24-1; cdr3_aa: CATSDSTGSGFEETQYF; cdr3_nt: TGTGCCACCAGTGATTCTACAGGGTCGGGATTTGAGGAGACCCAGTACTTC
clone_size: NA; j_call: TRBJ2-3; d_call: NA; v_call: TRBV7-2; cdr3_aa: CASSSPREADTQYF; cdr3_nt: TGTGCCAGCAGCTCCCCTCGCGAGGCAGATACGCAGTATTTT
clone_size: NA; j_call: TRBJ1-2; d_call: NA; v_call: TRBV21-1; cdr3_aa: CASSKSPYRQGVYYGYTF; cdr3_nt: TGTGCCAGCAGCAAATCGCCATATCGACAGGGGGTGTATTATGGCTACACCTTC
clone_size: NA; j_call: TRBJ1-6; d_call: NA; v_call: TRBV15; cdr3_aa: CATSRQGYNSPLHF; cdr3_nt: TGTGCCACCAGCAGACAGGGATATAATTCACCCCTCCACTTT
clone_size: NA; j_call: TRBJ2-3; d_call: NA; v_call: TRBV25-1; cdr3_aa: CASKGTGDTQYF; cdr3_nt: TGTGCCAGCAAAGGAACGGGAGATACGCAGTATTTT
clone_size: NA; j_call: TRBJ2-7; d_call: TRBD1; v_call: TRBV5-1; cdr3_aa: CASSLVRQGVAEQYF; cdr3_nt: TGCGCCAGCAGCTTGGTGCGGCAGGGGGTGGCCGAGCAGTACTTC
clone_size: NA; j_call: TRBJ1-2; d_call: NA; v_call: TRBV25-1; cdr3_aa: CASSLAGASINYGYTF; cdr3_nt: TGTGCCAGCAGCCTAGCGGGGGCCTCGATTAACTATGGCTACACCTTC
clone_size: NA; j_call: TRBJ2-3; d_call: NA; v_call: TRBV9; cdr3_aa: CASSVEGETDTQYF; cdr3_nt: TGTGCCAGCAGCGTTGAAGGGGAAACAGATACGCAGTATTTT
clone_size: NA; j_call: TRBJ1-3; d_call: TRBD1; v_call: TRBV7-8; cdr3_aa: CASSPLGGGKSTIYF; cdr3_nt: TGTGCCAGCAGCCCCTTAGGAGGGGGCAAGAGTACCATATATTTT
clone_size: NA; j_call: TRBJ2-3; d_call: NA; v_call: TRBV11-2; cdr3_aa: CASSLDLGVDTQYF; cdr3_nt: TGTGCCAGCAGCTTAGATTTAGGGGTGGATACGCAGTATTTT
clone_size: once; j_call: TRBJ1-1; d_call: NA; v_call: TRBV7-9; cdr3_aa: CASSLRPGIANTEAFF; cdr3_nt: TGTGCCAGCAGCTTAAGACCAGGGATCGCGAACACTGAAGCTTTCTTT
clone_size: once; j_call: TRBJ2-7; d_call: NA; v_call: TRBV27; cdr3_aa: CASSLSPGAYEQYF; cdr3_nt: TGTGCCAGCAGTTTATCCCCGGGGGCCTACGAGCAGTACTTC
clone_size: NA; j_call: TRBJ2-1; d_call: NA; v_call: TRBV5-1; cdr3_aa: CASSLVSTNEQFF; cdr3_nt: TGCGCCAGCAGCTTGGTGTCTACGAATGAGCAGTTCTTC
clone_size: NA; j_call: TRBJ2-1; d_call: NA; v_call: TRBV5-6; cdr3_aa: CASSLYINEQFF; cdr3_nt: TGTGCCAGCAGCTTGTATATTAATGAGCAGTTCTTC
clone_size: NA; j_call: TRBJ1-2; d_call: TRBD1; v_call: TRBV3-1/TRBV3-2; cdr3_aa: CASSLRTGQNYGYTF; cdr3_nt: TGTGCCAGCAGCCTCCGGACAGGGCAGAACTATGGCTACACCTTC
clone_size: NA; j_call: TRBJ2-7; d_call: NA; v_call: TRBV7-9; cdr3_aa: CASSPPDSYEQYF; cdr3_nt: TGTGCCAGCAGCCCCCCGGACAGCTACGAGCAGTACTTC
clone_size: few; j_call: TRBJ1-4; d_call: TRBD1; v_call: TRBV5-1; cdr3_aa: CASSLTGGNPTNEKLFF; cdr3_nt: TGCGCCAGCAGCCTGACAGGGGGGAATCCAACTAATGAAAAACTGTTTTTT
clone_size: once; j_call: TRBJ2-7; d_call: TRBD1; v_call: TRBV6-5; cdr3_aa: CASSWGQGPEQYF; cdr3_nt: TGTGCCAGCAGCTGGGGACAGGGTCCCGAGCAGTACTTC
clone_size: NA; j_call: TRBJ2-3; d_call: TRBD2; v_call: TRBV10-1; cdr3_aa: CASMCGEGLAGGTDTQYF; cdr3_nt: TGCGCCAGCATGTGTGGGGAGGGACTAGCGGGGGGGACGGATACGCAGTATTTT
clone_size: NA; j_call: TRBJ2-2; d_call: NA; v_call: TRBV4-3; cdr3_aa: CASSQVRKYTGELFF; cdr3_nt: TGCGCCAGCAGCCAAGTGCGGAAGTACACCGGGGAGCTGTTTTTT
clone_size: NA; j_call: TRBJ1-1; d_call: NA; v_call: TRBV29-1; cdr3_aa: CSVVPWEGHPNTEAFF; cdr3_nt: TGCAGCGTGGTCCCCTGGGAAGGACACCCGAACACTGAAGCTTTCTTT
clone_size: NA; j_call: TRBJ2-3; d_call: NA; v_call: TRBV30; cdr3_aa: CAWSVQDRDTQYF; cdr3_nt: TGTGCCTGGAGTGTACAGGACCGAGATACGCAGTATTTT
clone_size: NA; j_call: TRBJ1-1; d_call: TRBD1; v_call: TRBV2; cdr3_aa: CASRTGTGGGHTEAFF; cdr3_nt: TGTGCCAGCAGGACGGGGACAGGGGGCGGTCACACTGAAGCTTTCTTT
clone_size: NA; j_call: TRBJ1-6; d_call: NA; v_call: TRBV6-6; cdr3_aa: CAMREEGSPLHF; cdr3_nt: TGTGCCATGCGCGAGGAGGGTTCACCCCTCCACTTT
clone_size: few; j_call: TRBJ1-5; d_call: NA; v_call: TRBV7-2; cdr3_aa: CASSSSRTPSNQPQHF; cdr3_nt: TGTGCCAGCAGCTCATCAAGGACACCTAGCAATCAGCCCCAGCATTTT
clone_size: few; j_call: TRBJ2-7; d_call: TRBD2; v_call: TRBV29-1; cdr3_aa: CSVSRTSGGATYEQYF; cdr3_nt: TGCAGCGTTTCTCGGACTAGCGGGGGCGCGACCTACGAGCAGTACTTC
clone_size: once; j_call: TRBJ2-3; d_call: NA; v_call: TRBV7-3; cdr3_aa: CASSYTGKGTDTQYF; cdr3_nt: TGTGCCAGCAGCTACACAGGGAAGGGCACAGATACGCAGTATTTT
clone_size: few; j_call: TRBJ1-2; d_call: NA; v_call: TRBV15; cdr3_aa: CATSNGVDGSDGYTF; cdr3_nt: TGTGCCACCAGCAACGGGGTGGACGGTTCGGATGGCTACACCTTC
clone_size: few; j_call: TRBJ1-2; d_call: NA; v_call: TRBV7-2; cdr3_aa: CASSLGGKNYGYTF; cdr3_nt: TGTGCCAGCAGCCTGGGGGGGAAGAACTATGGCTACACCTTC
clone_size: NA; j_call: TRBJ1-5; d_call: TRBD1; v_call: TRBV6-5; cdr3_aa: CAISGGYHDQPQHF; cdr3_nt: TGTGCCATTTCAGGGGGCTATCACGATCAGCCCCAGCATTTT
clone_size: NA; j_call: TRBJ1-4; d_call: NA; v_call: TRBV4-2; cdr3_aa: CASSRGDEKLFF; cdr3_nt: TGTGCCAGCAGCCGGGGGGATGAAAAACTGTTTTTT
clone_size: NA; j_call: TRBJ1-2; d_call: NA; v_call: TRBV6-4; cdr3_aa: CASRGASNYGYTF; cdr3_nt: TGTGCCAGCAGGGGGGCGAGTAACTATGGCTACACCTTC
clone_size: NA; j_call: TRBJ2-7; d_call: NA; v_call: TRBV3-1/TRBV3-2; cdr3_aa: CASSQTGYEQYF; cdr3_nt: TGTGCCAGCAGCCAAACGGGTTACGAGCAGTACTTC
clone_size: once; j_call: TRBJ2-1; d_call: TRBD2; v_call: TRBV6-5; cdr3_aa: CASSYGGGGSYNEQFF; cdr3_nt: TGTGCCAGCAGTTACGGTGGGGGAGGGTCCTACAATGAGCAGTTCTTC
clone_size: few; j_call: TRBJ1-2; d_call: TRBD1; v_call: TRBV28; cdr3_aa: CASSLDDRDGYTF; cdr3_nt: TGTGCCAGCAGTTTAGACGACAGGGACGGCTACACCTTC
clone_size: NA; j_call: TRBJ1-1; d_call: NA; v_call: TRBV6-5; cdr3_aa: CASSYEGGGTEAFF; cdr3_nt: TGTGCCAGCAGTTACGAGGGCGGAGGCACTGAAGCTTTCTTT
clone_size: once; j_call: TRBJ1-1; d_call: TRBD1; v_call: TRBV10-3; cdr3_aa: CAISGDRDTEAFF; cdr3_nt: TGTGCCATCAGTGGAGACAGGGACACTGAAGCTTTCTTT